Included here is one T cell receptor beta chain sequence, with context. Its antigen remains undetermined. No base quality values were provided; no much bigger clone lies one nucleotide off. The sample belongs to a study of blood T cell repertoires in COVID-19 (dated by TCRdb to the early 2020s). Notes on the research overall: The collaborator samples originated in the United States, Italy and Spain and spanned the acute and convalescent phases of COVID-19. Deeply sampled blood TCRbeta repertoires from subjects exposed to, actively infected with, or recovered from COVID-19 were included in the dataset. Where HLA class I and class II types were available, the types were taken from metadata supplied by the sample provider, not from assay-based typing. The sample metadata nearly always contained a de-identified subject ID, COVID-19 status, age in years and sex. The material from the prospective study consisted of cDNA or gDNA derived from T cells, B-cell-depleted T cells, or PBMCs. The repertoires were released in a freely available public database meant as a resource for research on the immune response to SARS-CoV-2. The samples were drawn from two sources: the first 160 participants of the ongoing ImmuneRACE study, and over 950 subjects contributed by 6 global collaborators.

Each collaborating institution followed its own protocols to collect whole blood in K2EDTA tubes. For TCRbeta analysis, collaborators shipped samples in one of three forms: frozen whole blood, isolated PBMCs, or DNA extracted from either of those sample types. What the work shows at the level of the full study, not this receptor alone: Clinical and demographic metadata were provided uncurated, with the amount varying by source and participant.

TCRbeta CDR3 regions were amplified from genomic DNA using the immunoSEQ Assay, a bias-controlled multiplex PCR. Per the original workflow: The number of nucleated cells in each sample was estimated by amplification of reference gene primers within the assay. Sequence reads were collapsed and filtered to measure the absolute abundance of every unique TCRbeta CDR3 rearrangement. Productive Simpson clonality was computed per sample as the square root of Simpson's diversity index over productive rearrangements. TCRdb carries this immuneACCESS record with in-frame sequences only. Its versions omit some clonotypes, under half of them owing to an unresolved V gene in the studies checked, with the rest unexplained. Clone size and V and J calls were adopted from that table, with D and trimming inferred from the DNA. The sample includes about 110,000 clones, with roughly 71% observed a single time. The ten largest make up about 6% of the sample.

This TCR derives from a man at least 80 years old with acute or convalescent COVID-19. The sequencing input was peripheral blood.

The CDR3 has the sequence CASSQKTVLGGEQYF. The base sequence is TGTGCCAGCAGCCAGAAAACAGTCTTGGGTGGGGAGCAGTACTTC. In this chain, TRBV3-1 (or the pseudogene TRBV3-2) is recombined with TRBJ2-7, with no D gene named confidently. CDR1 and CDR2 were assigned from the germline V gene (reference sequence) as LGHDT and YNNKEL. The cysteine opens and the phenylalanine closes a CDR3 of 15 amino acids. The sequence is cut down to CDR3 DNA, 45 bases in frame from base 1. The V end loses 3 bases and the J end loses 7 bases, and a stretch of 19 bases separates them.